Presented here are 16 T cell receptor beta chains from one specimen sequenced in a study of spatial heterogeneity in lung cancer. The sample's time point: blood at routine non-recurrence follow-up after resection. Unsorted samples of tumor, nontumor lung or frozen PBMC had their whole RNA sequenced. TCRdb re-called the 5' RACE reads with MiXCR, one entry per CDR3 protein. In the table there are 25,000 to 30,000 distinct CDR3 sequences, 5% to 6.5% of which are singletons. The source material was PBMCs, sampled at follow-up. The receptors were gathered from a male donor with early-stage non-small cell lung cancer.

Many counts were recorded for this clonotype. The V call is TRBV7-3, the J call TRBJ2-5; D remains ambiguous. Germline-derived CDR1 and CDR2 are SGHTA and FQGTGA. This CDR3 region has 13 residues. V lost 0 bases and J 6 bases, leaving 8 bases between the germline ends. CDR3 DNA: TGTGCCAGCAGCTTAACGTTGGAGAAGACCCAGTACTTC. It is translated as CASSLTLEKTQYF.

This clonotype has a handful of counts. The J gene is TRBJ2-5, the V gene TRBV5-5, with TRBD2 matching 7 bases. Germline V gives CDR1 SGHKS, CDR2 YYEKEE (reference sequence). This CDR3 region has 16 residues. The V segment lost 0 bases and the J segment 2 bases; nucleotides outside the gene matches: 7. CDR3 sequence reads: CASSLALMGGQETQYF. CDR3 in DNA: TGTGCCAGCAGCTTGGCCTTAATGGGGGGGCAAGAGACCCAGTACTTC.

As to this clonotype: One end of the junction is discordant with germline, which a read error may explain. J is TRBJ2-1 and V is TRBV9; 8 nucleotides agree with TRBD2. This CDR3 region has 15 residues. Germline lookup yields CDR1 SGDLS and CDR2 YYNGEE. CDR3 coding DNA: TGTGCCAACAGCCTTCGCGGGGGGAACTACAATGAGCAGTTCTTC. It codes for CANSLRGGNYNEQFF.

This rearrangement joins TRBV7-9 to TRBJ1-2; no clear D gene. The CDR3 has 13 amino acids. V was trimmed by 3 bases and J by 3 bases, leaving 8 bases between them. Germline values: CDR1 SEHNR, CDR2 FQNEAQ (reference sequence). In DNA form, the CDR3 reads TGTGCCAGCAGCTTTGTCCAGGACTATGGCTACACCTTC. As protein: CASSFVQDYGYTF. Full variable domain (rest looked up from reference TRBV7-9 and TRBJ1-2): DTGVSQNPRHKITKRGQNVTFRCDPISEHNRLYWYRQTLGQGPEFLTYFQNEAQLEKSRLLSDRFSAERPKGSFSTLEIQRTEQGDSAMYLCASSFVQDYGYTFGSGTRLTVV.

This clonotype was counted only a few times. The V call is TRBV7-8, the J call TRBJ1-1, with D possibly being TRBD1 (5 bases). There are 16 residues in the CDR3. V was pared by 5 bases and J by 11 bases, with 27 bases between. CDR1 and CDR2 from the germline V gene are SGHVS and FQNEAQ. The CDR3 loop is CASSGTPRGSARRAFF. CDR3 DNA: TGTGCCAGCAGCGGGACCCCCCGGGGCTCTGCTAGGCGGGCTTTCTTT.

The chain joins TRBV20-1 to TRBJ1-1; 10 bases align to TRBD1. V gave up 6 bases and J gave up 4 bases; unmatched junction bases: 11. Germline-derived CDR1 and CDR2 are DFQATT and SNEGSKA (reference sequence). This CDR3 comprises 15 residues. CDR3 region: CSANDRGRSVTEAFF. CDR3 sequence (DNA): TGCAGTGCCAACGACAGGGGGCGAAGTGTCACTGAAGCTTTCTTT.

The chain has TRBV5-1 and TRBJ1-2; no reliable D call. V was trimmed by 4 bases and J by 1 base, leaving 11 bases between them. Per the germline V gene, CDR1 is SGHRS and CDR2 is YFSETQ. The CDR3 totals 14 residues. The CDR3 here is CASSDTAINYGYTF. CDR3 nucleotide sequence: TGCGCCAGCAGCGATACCGCGATTAACTATGGCTACACCTTC.

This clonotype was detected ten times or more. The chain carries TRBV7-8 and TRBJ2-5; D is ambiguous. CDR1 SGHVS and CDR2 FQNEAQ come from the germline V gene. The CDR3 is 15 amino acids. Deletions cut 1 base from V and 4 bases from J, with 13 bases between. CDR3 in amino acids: CASSLGWAAIETQYF. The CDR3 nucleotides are TGTGCCAGCAGCTTAGGGTGGGCAGCTATAGAGACCCAGTACTTC.

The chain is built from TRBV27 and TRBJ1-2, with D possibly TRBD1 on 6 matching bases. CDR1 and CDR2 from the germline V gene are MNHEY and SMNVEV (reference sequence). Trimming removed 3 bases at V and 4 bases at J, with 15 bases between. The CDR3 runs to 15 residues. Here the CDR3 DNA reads TGTGCCAGCAGTTTTGGGCAGGGGAAACTCTATGGCTACACCTTC. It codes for CASSFGQGKLYGYTF.

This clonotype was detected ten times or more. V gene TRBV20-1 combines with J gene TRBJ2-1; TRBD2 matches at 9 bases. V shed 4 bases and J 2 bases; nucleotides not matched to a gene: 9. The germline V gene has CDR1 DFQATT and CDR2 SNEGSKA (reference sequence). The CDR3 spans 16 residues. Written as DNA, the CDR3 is TGCAGTGCTACCCTTTCTAGCGGGACGACCTACAATGAGCAGTTCTTC. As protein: CSATLSSGTTYNEQFF.

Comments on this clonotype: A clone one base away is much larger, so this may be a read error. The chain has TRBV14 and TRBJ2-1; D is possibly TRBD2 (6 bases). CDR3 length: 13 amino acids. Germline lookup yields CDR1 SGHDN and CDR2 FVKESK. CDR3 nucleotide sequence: TGTGCCAGCCGAAAGAGGCGGGGCAATGAGCAGCTCTTC. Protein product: CASRKRRGNEQLF.

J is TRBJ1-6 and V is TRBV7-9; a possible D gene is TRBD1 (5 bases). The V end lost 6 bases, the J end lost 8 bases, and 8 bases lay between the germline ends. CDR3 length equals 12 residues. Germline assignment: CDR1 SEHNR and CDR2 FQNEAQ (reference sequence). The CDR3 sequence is CASSRGDSPLHF. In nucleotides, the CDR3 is TGTGCCAGCAGTCGAGGGGATTCACCCCTCCACTTT. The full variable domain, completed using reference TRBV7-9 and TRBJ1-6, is DTGVSQNPRHKITKRGQNVTFRCDPISEHNRLYWYRQTLGQGPEFLTYFQNEAQLEKSRLLSDRFSAERPKGSFSTLEIQRTEQGDSAMYLCASSRGDSPLHFGNGTRLTVT.

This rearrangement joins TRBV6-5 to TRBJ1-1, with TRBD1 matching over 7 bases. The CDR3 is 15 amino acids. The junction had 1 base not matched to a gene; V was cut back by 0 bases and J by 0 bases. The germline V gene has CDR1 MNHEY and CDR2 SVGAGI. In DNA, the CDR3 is TGTGCCAGCAGTTACTCGGGACAGTTGAACACTGAAGCTTTCTTT. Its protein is CASSYSGQLNTEAFF.

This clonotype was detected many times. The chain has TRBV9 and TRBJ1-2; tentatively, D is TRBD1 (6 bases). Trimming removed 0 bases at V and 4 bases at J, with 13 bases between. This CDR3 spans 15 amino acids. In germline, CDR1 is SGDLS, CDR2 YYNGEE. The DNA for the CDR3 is TGTGCCAGCAGCGTAGGAGAAGCGGGGGCCTATGGCTACACCTTC. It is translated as CASSVGEAGAYGYTF.

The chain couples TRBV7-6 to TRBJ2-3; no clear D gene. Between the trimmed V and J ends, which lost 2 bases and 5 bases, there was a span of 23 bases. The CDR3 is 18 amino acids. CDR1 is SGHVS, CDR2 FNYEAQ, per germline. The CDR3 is CASSLMASSTFIVDTQYF. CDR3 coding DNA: TGTGCCAGCAGCTTAATGGCAAGTTCTACTTTTATTGTAGATACGCAGTATTTT.

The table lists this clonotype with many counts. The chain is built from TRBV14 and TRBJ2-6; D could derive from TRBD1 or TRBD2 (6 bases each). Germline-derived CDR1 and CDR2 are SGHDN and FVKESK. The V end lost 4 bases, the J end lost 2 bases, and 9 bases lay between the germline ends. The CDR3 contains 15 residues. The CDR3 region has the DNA TGTGCCAGCAGCCGCGGGACACCTGGGGCCAACGTCCTGACTTTC. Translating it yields CASSRGTPGANVLTF.